This TCR beta chain was recorded in a study of CD8 T cells in Susac syndrome. TEMRA cells were enriched by FACS, and CD4+ and CD8+ T cells were negatively isolated. RNA amounts of roughly 0.5 to 1 ug underwent reverse transcription with random hexamers. The TCR beta CDR3 was amplified by immunoSEQ multiplex PCR across 54 Vbeta, 13 Jbeta. Each CDR3 protein is one row after TCRdb ran MiXCR on the immunoSEQ multiplex PCR reads. Among under 150,000 distinct CDR3 sequences listed, over 85% were seen once. V lost 7 bases and J 0 bases, leaving 16 bases between the germline ends. This CDR3 has 17 amino acids.

The origin of this receptor is a human donor in good health. Sample: CD8+ T cells from PBMCs. V and J are TRBV12-3 or TRBV12-4 and TRBJ2-6; D might be TRBD1 (6 bases). The CDR3 spells CASTSAGVSSGANVLTF. The CDR3 nucleotides are TGTGCCAGCACCTCGGCAGGGGTTAGCTCTGGGGCCAACGTCCTGACTTTC.